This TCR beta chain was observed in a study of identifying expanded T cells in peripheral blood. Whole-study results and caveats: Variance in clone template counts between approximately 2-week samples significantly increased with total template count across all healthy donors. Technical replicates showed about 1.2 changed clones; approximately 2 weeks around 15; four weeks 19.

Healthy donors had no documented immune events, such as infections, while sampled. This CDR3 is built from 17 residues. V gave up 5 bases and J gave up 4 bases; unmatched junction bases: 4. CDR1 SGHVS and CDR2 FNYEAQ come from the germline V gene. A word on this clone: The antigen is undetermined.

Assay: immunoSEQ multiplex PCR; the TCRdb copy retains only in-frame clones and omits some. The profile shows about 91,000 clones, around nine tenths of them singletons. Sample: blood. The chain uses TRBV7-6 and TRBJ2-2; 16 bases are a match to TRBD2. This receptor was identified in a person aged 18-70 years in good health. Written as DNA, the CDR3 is TGTGCCAGCAGCGGGACTAGCGGGGGGGACAGCACCGGGGAGCTGTTTTTT. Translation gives CASSGTSGGDSTGELFF.